This TCR beta chain stems from a study of T cell changes during pregnancy in multiple sclerosis. The assay was immunoSEQ multiplex PCR, and TCRdb's table has in-frame clones only and misses some. The data contain tens of thousands of clones, roughly 90% of them singletons. This CDR3 region has 17 residues. The germline V and J ends were trimmed by 0 bases and 2 bases, with 16 bases remaining between them. CDR1 MNHNS and CDR2 SASEGT come from the germline V gene. The sequences come from CD4+ T cells from peripheral blood mononuclear cells, collected before pregnancy. The chain uses TRBV6-1 and TRBJ2-5; D gene uncertain. The receptor comes from a female donor with multiple sclerosis, enrolled in a pregnancy study. In nucleotides, the CDR3 is TGTGCCAGCAGTGAAGCACTAAATCTAGGCTCGCAAGAGACCCAGTACTTC. It codes for CASSEALNLGSQETQYF.